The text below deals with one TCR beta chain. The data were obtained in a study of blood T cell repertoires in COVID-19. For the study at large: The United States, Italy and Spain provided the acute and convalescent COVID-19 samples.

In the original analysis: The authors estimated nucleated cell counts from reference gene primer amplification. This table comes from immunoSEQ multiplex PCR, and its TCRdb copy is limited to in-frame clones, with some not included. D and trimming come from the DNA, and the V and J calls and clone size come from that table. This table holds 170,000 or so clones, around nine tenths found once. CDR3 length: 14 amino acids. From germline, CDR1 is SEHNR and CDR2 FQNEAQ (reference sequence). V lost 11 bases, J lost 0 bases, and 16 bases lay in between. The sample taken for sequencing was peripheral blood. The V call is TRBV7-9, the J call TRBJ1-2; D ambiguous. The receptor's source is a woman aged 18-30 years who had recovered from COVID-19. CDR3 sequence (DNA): TGTGCCTCCAGGAGGGCCGCCTCTAACTATGGCTACACCTTC. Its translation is CASRRAASNYGYTF.